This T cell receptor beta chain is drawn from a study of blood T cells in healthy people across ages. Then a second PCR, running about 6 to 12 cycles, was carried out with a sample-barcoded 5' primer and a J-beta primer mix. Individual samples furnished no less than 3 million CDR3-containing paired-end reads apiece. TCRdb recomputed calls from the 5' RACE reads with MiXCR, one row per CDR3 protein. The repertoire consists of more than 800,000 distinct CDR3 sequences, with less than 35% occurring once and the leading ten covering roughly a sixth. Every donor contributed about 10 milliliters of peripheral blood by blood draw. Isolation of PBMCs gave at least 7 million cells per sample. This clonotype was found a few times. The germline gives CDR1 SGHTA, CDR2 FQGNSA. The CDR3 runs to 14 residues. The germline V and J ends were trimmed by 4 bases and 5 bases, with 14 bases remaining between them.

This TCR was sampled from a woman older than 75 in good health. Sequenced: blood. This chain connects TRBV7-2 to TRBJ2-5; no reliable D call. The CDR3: CASSSDGVSETQYF. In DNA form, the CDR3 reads TGTGCCAGCAGCTCTGACGGAGTGAGCGAGACCCAGTACTTC.